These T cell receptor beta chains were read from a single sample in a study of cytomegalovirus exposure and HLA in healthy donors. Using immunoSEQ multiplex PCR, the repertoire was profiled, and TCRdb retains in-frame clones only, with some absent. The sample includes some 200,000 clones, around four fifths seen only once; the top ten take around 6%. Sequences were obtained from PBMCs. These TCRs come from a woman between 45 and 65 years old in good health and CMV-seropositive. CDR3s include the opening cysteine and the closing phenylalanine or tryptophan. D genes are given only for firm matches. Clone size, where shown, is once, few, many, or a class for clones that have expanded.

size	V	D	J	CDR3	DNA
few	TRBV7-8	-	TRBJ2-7	CASSLRPLNRDTYEQYF	TGTGCCAGCAGCTTAAGGCCTCTTAACCGGGACACCTACGAGCAGTACTTC
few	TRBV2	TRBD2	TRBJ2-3	CASSSGLAGGDTQYF	TGTGCCAGCAGTTCCGGACTAGCGGGGGGGGATACGCAGTATTTT
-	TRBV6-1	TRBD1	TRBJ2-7	CASSGWIPGQGFDEQYF	TGTGCCAGCAGTGGTTGGATACCGGGACAGGGATTCGACGAGCAGTACTTC
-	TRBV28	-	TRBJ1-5	CASRVSFRGVTQPQHF	TGTGCCAGCAGAGTTTCTTTTAGAGGTGTTACTCAGCCCCAGCATTTT
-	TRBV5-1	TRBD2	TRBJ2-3	CASSAGLAGAGSTDTQYF	TGCGCCAGCAGCGCGGGACTAGCGGGGGCCGGTAGCACAGATACGCAGTATTTT
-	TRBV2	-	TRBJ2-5	CASRAQEQLAQYF	TGTGCCAGCAGGGCACAGGAGCAGTTGGCCCAGTACTTC
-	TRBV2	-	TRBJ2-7	CASSEKGRGISYEQYF	TGTGCCAGCAGTGAAAAGGGACGGGGGATTTCCTACGAGCAGTACTTC
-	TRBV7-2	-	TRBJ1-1	CASSLHPGTEAFF	TGTGCCAGCAGCTTACACCCGGGGACTGAAGCTTTCTTT
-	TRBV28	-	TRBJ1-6	CASSLFGGGINNSPLHF	TGTGCCAGCAGTTTATTCGGTGGGGGGATTAATAATTCACCCCTCCACTTT
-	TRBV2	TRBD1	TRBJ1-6	CASRTGTGANNSPLHF	TGTGCCAGCAGGACGGGGACAGGGGCGAACAATTCACCCCTCCACTTT
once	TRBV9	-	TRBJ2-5	CASSANPHSGRETQYF	TGTGCCAGCAGCGCCAACCCTCACAGCGGTCGTGAGACCCAGTACTTC
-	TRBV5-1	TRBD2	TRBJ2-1	CASSLLAESYNEQFF	TGCGCCAGCAGCTTACTAGCGGAGTCCTACAATGAGCAGTTCTTC
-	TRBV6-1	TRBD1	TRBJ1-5	CASSATGGRNQPQHF	TGTGCCAGCAGCGCGACAGGGGGGAGAAATCAGCCCCAGCATTTT
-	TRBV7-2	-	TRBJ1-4	CASSSPGPTNEKLFF	TGTGCCAGCAGCTCACCAGGCCCAACTAATGAAAAACTGTTTTTT
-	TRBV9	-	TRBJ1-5	CASSVGDSGGQPQHF	TGTGCCAGCAGCGTCGGGGACTCAGGCGGTCAGCCCCAGCATTTT
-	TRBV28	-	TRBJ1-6	CASSPNWTENSYNSPLHF	TGTGCCAGCAGTCCAAATTGGACAGAGAACTCCTATAATTCACCCCTCCACTTT
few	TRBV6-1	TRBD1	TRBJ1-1	CASLLTGITEAFF	TGTGCCAGCCTATTGACAGGGATAACTGAAGCTTTCTTT
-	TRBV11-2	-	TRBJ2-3	CASSYRRGVGTDTQYF	TGTGCCAGCAGCTACCGTCGCGGGGTCGGCACAGATACGCAGTATTTT
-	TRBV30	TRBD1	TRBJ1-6	CAWSVTGASPLHF	TGTGCCTGGAGTGTGACAGGGGCATCACCCCTCCACTTT
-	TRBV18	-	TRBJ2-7	CASSPVSGENEQYF	TGTGCCAGCTCACCAGTTTCGGGGGAAAACGAGCAGTACTTC
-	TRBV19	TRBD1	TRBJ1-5	CASSGQGGNQPQHF	TGTGCCAGTAGTGGACAGGGGGGAAATCAGCCCCAGCATTTT
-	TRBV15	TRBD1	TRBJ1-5	CATSRYRRDRYSNQPQHF	TGTGCCACCAGCCGTTATAGACGGGACAGATATAGCAATCAGCCCCAGCATTTT
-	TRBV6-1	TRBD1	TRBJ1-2	CASTATGGPYGYTF	TGTGCCAGCACGGCGACAGGGGGCCCATATGGCTACACCTTC
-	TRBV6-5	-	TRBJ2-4	CASSSTGLAKNSQYF	TGTGCCAGCAGTTCCACAGGGCTAGCCAAAAACAGTCAGTACTTC
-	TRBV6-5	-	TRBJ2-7	CASSYRGHEQYF	TGTGCCAGCAGTTACAGAGGGCACGAGCAGTACTTC
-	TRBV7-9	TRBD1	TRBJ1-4	CASSLFWQGGEKLFF	TGTGCCAGCAGCTTATTTTGGCAGGGGGGAGAAAAACTGTTTTTT
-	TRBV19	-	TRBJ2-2	CASISPSNTGELFF	TGTGCCAGTATATCGCCGAGCAACACCGGGGAGCTGTTTTTT
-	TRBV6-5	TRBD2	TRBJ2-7	CASSHSSGYEQYF	TGTGCCAGCAGCCACTCTAGCGGTTACGAGCAGTACTTC
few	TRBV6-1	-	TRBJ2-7	CASTNHRSHEQYF	TGTGCCAGCACCAACCACAGGTCCCACGAGCAGTACTTC
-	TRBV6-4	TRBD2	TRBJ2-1	CASSDGAGGHFQFF	TGTGCCAGCAGTGACGGAGCGGGGGGGCATTTCCAGTTCTTC
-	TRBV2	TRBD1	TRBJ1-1	CASRAGTGVTEAFF	TGTGCCAGCAGGGCCGGGACAGGGGTTACTGAAGCTTTCTTT
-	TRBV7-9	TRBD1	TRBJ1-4	CASRTGTGAFEKLFF	TGTGCCAGCAGGACCGGGACAGGGGCTTTTGAAAAACTGTTTTTT
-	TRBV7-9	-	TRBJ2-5	CASSLSGSPLQETQYF	TGTGCCAGCAGCTTAAGCGGCTCGCCCCTTCAAGAGACCCAGTACTTC
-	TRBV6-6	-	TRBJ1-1	CASSYSRGTEAFF	TGTGCCAGCAGTTACTCACGGGGCACTGAAGCTTTCTTT
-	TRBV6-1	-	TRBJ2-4	CASSEPHGQLAKNIQYF	TGTGCCAGCAGTGAACCCCACGGACAGTTAGCCAAAAACATTCAGTACTTC
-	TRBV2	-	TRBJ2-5	CASSEALRGFQETQYF	TGTGCCAGCAGTGAAGCGCTTCGGGGATTTCAAGAGACCCAGTACTTC
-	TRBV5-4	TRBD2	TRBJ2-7	CASSLGVLAGSRGEQYF	TGTGCCAGCAGCTTGGGGGTCCTAGCGGGATCCAGGGGGGAGCAGTACTTC
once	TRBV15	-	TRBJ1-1	CATSRDLGATEAFF	TGTGCCACCAGCAGAGATTTGGGGGCCACTGAAGCTTTCTTT
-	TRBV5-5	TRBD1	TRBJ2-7	CASSNGQGLYEQYF	TGTGCCAGCAGCAACGGACAGGGGTTGTACGAGCAGTACTTC
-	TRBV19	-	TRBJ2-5	CASSIEGAGLQETQYF	TGTGCCAGTAGTATAGAGGGTGCGGGTCTCCAAGAGACCCAGTACTTC
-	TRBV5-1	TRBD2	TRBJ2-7	CASSLERGIYEQYF	TGCGCCAGCAGCTTGGAGCGGGGTATCTACGAGCAGTACTTC
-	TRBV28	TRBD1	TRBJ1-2	CASSSGGFWGYTF	TGTGCCAGCAGTTCAGGGGGCTTTTGGGGCTACACCTTC
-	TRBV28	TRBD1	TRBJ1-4	CASSGWDRSNEKLFF	TGTGCCAGCAGTGGATGGGACAGGTCGAATGAAAAACTGTTTTTT
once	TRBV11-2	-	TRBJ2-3	CASSFRARGETDTQYF	TGTGCCAGCAGCTTCAGGGCCAGGGGGGAAACAGATACGCAGTATTTT
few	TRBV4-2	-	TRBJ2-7	CASSQGKVVRDFHYEQYF	TGTGCCAGCAGCCAAGGAAAGGTAGTGAGGGACTTTCACTACGAGCAGTACTTC
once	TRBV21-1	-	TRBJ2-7	CASSKVDSQNEQYF	TGTGCCAGCAGCAAAGTCGACAGCCAAAACGAGCAGTACTTC
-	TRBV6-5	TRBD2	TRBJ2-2	CASSLGGEAGELFF	TGTGCCAGCAGTTTGGGGGGGGAGGCCGGGGAGCTGTTTTTT
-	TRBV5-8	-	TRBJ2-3	CASSSGRLTTDTQYF	TGTGCCAGCTCCTCGGGAAGGCTCACCACAGATACGCAGTATTTT
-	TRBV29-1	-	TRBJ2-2	CSVEGYGSVGELFF	TGCAGCGTTGAGGGCTACGGCAGTGTCGGGGAGCTGTTTTTT
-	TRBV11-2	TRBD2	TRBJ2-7	CASSSPSGRRSSYEQYF	TGTGCCAGCAGCTCCCCTAGCGGGAGAAGGAGCTCCTACGAGCAGTACTTC
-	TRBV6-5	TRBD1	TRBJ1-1	CASSYDRQGGYEAFF	TGTGCCAGCAGTTACGACCGACAGGGGGGATATGAAGCTTTCTTT
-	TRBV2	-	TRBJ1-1	CAIMLVQGLDTEAFF	TGTGCCATTATGTTGGTACAGGGTTTGGACACTGAAGCTTTCTTT
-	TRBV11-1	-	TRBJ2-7	CASSLLLAGSGRQYF	TGTGCCAGCAGCCTCCTCCTTGCGGGTTCCGGACGGCAGTACTTC
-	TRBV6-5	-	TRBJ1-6	CASSYSRLAGSPLHF	TGTGCCAGCAGTTACTCCAGGTTGGCAGGCTCACCCCTCCACTTT
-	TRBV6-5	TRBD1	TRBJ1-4	CASSRDRDEKLFF	TGTGCCAGCAGTCGGGACAGGGATGAAAAACTGTTTTTT
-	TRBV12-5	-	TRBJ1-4	CASGLWTVGDEKLFF	TGTGCTAGTGGTCTATGGACAGTAGGCGATGAAAAACTGTTTTTT